The 19 T cell receptor beta chains listed next were all sequenced from one sample in a study of blood T cell repertoires in COVID-19. Clones were sequenced by immunoSEQ multiplex PCR, and TCRdb holds only the in-frame ones, with some missing. The sample lists some 240,000 clones; about 90% were seen once. Specimen: PBMCs or T cells enriched from blood (not recorded which). These receptors all stem from a woman in her 40s with acute COVID-19.

This clone was detected only once. This rearrangement joins TRBV19 to TRBJ1-5; 7 bases line up with TRBD1. Trimming took 3 bases from V and 7 from J; bases not matched to a gene: 6. CDR1 is LNHDA, CDR2 SQIVND, per germline (reference sequence). The CDR3 contains 14 residues. CDR3 loop: CASSIEGAGQPQHF. DNA of the CDR3: TGTGCCAGTAGTATCGAGGGGGCTGGACAGCCCCAGCATTTT.

The V call is TRBV9, the J call TRBJ2-2; tentative D call: TRBD2 (5 bases). Germline lookup yields CDR1 SGDLS and CDR2 YYNGEE. The CDR3 has 14 amino acids. V gave up 3 bases and J gave up 4 bases, with 10 bases separating them. The CDR3 DNA follows: TGTGCCAGCAGCGCTCCCGCGGGCACCGGGGAGCTGTTTTTT. Its protein is CASSAPAGTGELFF.

The chain couples TRBV27 to TRBJ2-7; tentatively, D is TRBD2 (6 bases). From germline, CDR1 is MNHEY and CDR2 SMNVEV (reference sequence). The CDR3 consists of 15 residues. The ends were cut back, 6 bases at V and 6 bases at J, with 21 bases in the middle. CDR3 coding DNA: TGTGCCAGCAGCCCTTTTCAGAGGGCCGGGGGCGAGCAGTACTTC. Protein sequence: CASSPFQRAGGEQYF.

The chain joins TRBV3-1 (or the pseudogene TRBV3-2) to TRBJ1-2, with a possible D match to TRBD1 (6 bases). The V end lost 4 bases, the J end lost 3 bases, and 15 bases lay between the germline ends. Per germline, CDR1 LGHDT and CDR2 YNNKEL (reference sequence). The CDR3 extends over 15 amino acids. The CDR3 nucleotides read TGTGCCAGCAGCCTCCAGGGGAGGGATTACTATGGCTACACCTTC. Translation: CASSLQGRDYYGYTF.

The chain carries TRBV25-1 and TRBJ2-2; 8 bases line up with TRBD2. The ends lost 3 bases at V and 1 base at J; junction bases unmatched: 4. The germline CDR1 and CDR2 sequences are MGHDK and SYGVNS. The length of the CDR3 is 16 residues. In DNA, the CDR3 is TGTGCCAGCAGTGATTTTGCGGGAGGGAACACCGGGGAGCTGTTTTTT. As protein: CASSDFAGGNTGELFF.

The rearrangement links TRBV12-3 or TRBV12-4 to TRBJ2-5, with D hard to call. CDR3 length equals 11 residues. V gave up 4 bases and J gave up 3 bases, with 3 bases separating them. For the CDR3, the DNA is TGTGCCAGCAGTTCCAAAGAGACCCAGTACTTC. Translation gives CASSSKETQYF.

This chain joins TRBV5-5 and TRBJ2-5; 10 bases map to TRBD1. Trimming cost V 4 bases and J 2 bases; bases outside gene matches: 2. The germline gives CDR1 SGHKS, CDR2 YYEKEE (reference sequence). This CDR3 region has 14 residues. CDR3 in amino acids: CASSTDRGQETQYF. CDR3 DNA: TGTGCCAGCAGCACGGACAGGGGGCAAGAGACCCAGTACTTC.

The chain recombines TRBV25-1 with TRBJ2-7; D not resolved. Trimming removed 6 bases from V and 9 bases from J, with 12 bases in between. The CDR3 totals 11 residues. Germline V gene sequence: CDR1 MGHDK, CDR2 SYGVNS. CDR3 region: CASSHSAAQYF. CDR3 coding DNA: TGTGCCAGCAGCCACTCTGCCGCGCAGTACTTC.

The rearrangement links TRBV15 to TRBJ1-6; D might be TRBD1 (5 bases). Germline V gives CDR1 LNHNV, CDR2 YYDKDF (reference sequence). This CDR3 has 16 residues. The V and J ends lost 0 bases and 1 base respectively, with 7 bases between them. CDR3 nucleotides: TGTGCCACCAGCAGAGAGGCAGGGTCCTATAATTCACCCCTCCACTTT. This translates into CATSREAGSYNSPLHF.

J is TRBJ1-6 and V is TRBV30; possible D gene TRBD1, 5 bases. Looked up from germline, CDR1 is GTSNPN and CDR2 is SVGIG (reference sequence). V shed 0 bases and J shed 8 bases, with 11 bases lying between them. CDR3 length: 14 residues. The CDR3 DNA is TGTGCCTGGAGTGTTCAAGGGGTCGATTCACCCCTCCACTTT. Its translation: CAWSVQGVDSPLHF.

V and J are TRBV10-1 and TRBJ1-1; D might be TRBD1 (5 bases). V lost 0 bases and J lost 4, with 15 bases in between. This CDR3 contains 16 residues. Germline-derived CDR1 and CDR2 are WNHNN and SYGVQD (reference sequence). The CDR3 bases are TGCGCCAGCAGTGAGTCCGTTGGGACTTCAGGCACTGAAGCTTTCTTT. It encodes CASSESVGTSGTEAFF.

This chain uses TRBV7-3 with TRBJ2-2; D is possibly TRBD2 (6 bases). The CDR3 extends over 17 amino acids. V was cut by 0 bases and J by 6 bases, with 17 bases left in between. Germline V gene lookup returns CDR1 SGHTA and CDR2 FQGTGA. Written as DNA, the CDR3 is TGTGCCAGCAGCTTAACGTTGACTAGTGGTTTCGCCGGGGAGCTGTTTTTT. It yields the protein CASSLTLTSGFAGELFF.

The genes are TRBV12-3 or TRBV12-4 and TRBJ2-1; unclear D gene. V lost 3 bases to trimming and J lost 2 bases, with 5 bases between them. The CDR3 spans 13 residues. The CDR3 DNA reads as TGTGCCAGCAGTTTTAGAACCTACAATGAGCAGTTCTTC. The encoded protein is CASSFRTYNEQFF.

The chain is built from TRBV5-4 and TRBJ2-7, with 11 bases lining up with TRBD1. In germline, CDR1 is SGHNT, CDR2 YYREEE (reference sequence). The length of the CDR3 is 16 residues. The V segment lost 3 bases and the J segment 5 bases; nucleotides outside the gene matches: 10. This chain's CDR3 is CASSSNGQGARNEQYF. CDR3 nucleotides: TGTGCCAGCAGCTCGAACGGACAGGGGGCGCGGAACGAGCAGTACTTC.

This chain links TRBV19 with TRBJ1-5; no firm D call. V was cut by 0 bases and J by 0 bases, with 12 bases left in between. Germline values: CDR1 LNHDA, CDR2 SQIVND (reference sequence). The CDR3 covers 17 residues. This CDR3 is CASSIDNRRVSNQPQHF. The CDR3 coding sequence is TGTGCCAGTAGTATAGATAATAGGAGAGTTAGCAATCAGCCCCAGCATTTT.

The chain uses TRBV25-1 and TRBJ2-5, with 7 positions matching TRBD1. CDR1 and CDR2 (germline): MGHDK, SYGVNS. The CDR3 is 15 amino acids. The J segment lost 3 bases and the V segment lost 6 bases, leaving 10 bases of the junction unmatched. The CDR3 region has the DNA TGTGCCAGCAGCCGAAAAACAGGGGCCGAAGAGACCCAGTACTTC. Translated: CASSRKTGAEETQYF.

The gene calls are TRBV11-2 and TRBJ1-3; no firm D call. Trimming removed 10 bases at V and 1 base at J, with 17 bases between. Germline CDR1 reads SGHAT; CDR2 reads FQNNGV. This CDR3 is 15 amino acids long. The CDR3 here is CATKTGGGSGNTIYF. In nucleotides, the CDR3 is TGTGCCACCAAGACTGGAGGAGGGTCTGGAAACACCATATATTTT.

The V and J genes are TRBV4-1 and TRBJ2-7, with D perhaps TRBD1 (6 bases). This CDR3 region has 14 residues. Trimming took 3 bases from V and 4 from J, leaving 13 bases between them. Germline CDR1 MGHRA, CDR2 YSYEKL. For the CDR3, the DNA is TGCGCCAGCAGCCAGTCCGGGACAAGTTACGAGCAGTACTTC. This sequence encodes CASSQSGTSYEQYF.

The chain combines TRBV19 with TRBJ2-6; D is possibly TRBD1 (5 bases). V was trimmed by 3 bases and J by 2 bases, leaving 8 bases between them. This CDR3 spans 15 amino acids. Germline V CDR1 and CDR2: LNHDA, SQIVND (reference sequence). The CDR3: CASSIWGTGANVLTF. The CDR3 region has the DNA TGTGCCAGTAGTATCTGGGGCACTGGGGCCAACGTCCTGACTTTC.